One sample yielded the 13 T cell receptor beta chains listed below, sequenced in a study of T cell repertoires in cytomegalovirus infection. Their antigens are not known. TCRdb independently ran MiXCR on the reads; one entry per CDR3 protein. Altogether around 710,000 distinct CDR3 sequences are present, about 28% being singletons, with the ten largest covering around 14%. The source material was cultured CD8+ T cells from PBMCs, sampled from culture after CMV antigen stimulation. These receptors all stem from a human donor in good health (CMV status not recorded). Some clones in this sample may be carry-over from other donors' samples.

V gene TRBV2 combines with J gene TRBJ1-5, with TRBD1 as a possible D gene (5 bases). V lost 6 bases and J 9 bases, leaving 18 bases between the germline ends. This CDR3 is built from 14 residues. Germline CDR1 is SNHLY and CDR2 is FYNNEI. The CDR3 is CASRGEGFGRPQHF. The DNA for the CDR3 is TGTGCCAGCAGGGGGGAAGGCTTCGGTCGGCCCCAGCATTTT. Using reference TRBV2 and TRBJ1-5 for the parts outside the CDR3, the full variable domain is EPEVTQTPSHQVTQMGQEVILRCVPISNHLYFYWYRQILGQKVEFLVSFYNNEISEKSEIFDDQFSVERPDGSNFTLKIRSTKLEDSAMYFCASRGEGFGRPQHFGDGTRLSIL.

CDR3 nucleotides: TGTGCCAGCAGTCCCCGCGACGGGAGATTTCAAGAGACCCAGTACTTC. This gives the protein CASSPRDGRFQETQYF. This chain links TRBV27 with TRBJ2-5; D might be TRBD2 (6 bases). The V end was cut by 5 bases, the J end by 2 bases, with 18 bases between. The germline V gene has CDR1 MNHEY and CDR2 SMNVEV (reference sequence). The CDR3 has 16 amino acids.

The V call is TRBV28, the J call TRBJ2-4; D is perhaps TRBD1 (5 bases). Germline loops: CDR1 MDHEN, CDR2 SYDVKM. This CDR3 region has 17 residues. The V end lost 3 bases, the J end lost 0 bases, and 15 bases lay between the germline ends. CDR3 protein: CASSFLAGLLAKNIQYF. The CDR3 nucleotides read TGTGCCAGCAGTTTCCTGGCAGGGTTACTAGCCAAAAACATTCAGTACTTC.

The chain couples TRBV6-1 to TRBJ2-1, with 7 bases matching TRBD1. Germline-derived CDR1 and CDR2 are MNHNS and SASEGT. The ends lost 4 bases at V and 8 bases at J; junction bases unmatched: 5. The length of the CDR3 is 13 residues. The CDR3 loop reads CASSATGTDEQFF. The CDR3 coding sequence is TGTGCCAGCAGTGCGACAGGGACCGATGAGCAGTTCTTC.

This clonotype was seen a handful of times. This sequence joins TRBV13 and TRBJ1-6; 7 bases fit TRBD1. Germline trimming cut 5 bases from V and 9 bases from J; bases unmatched to any gene: 10. The germline CDR1 and CDR2 sequences are PRHDT and FYEKMQ (reference sequence). CDR3 length equals 15 residues. The CDR3 sequence: CASSPGTGVGSPLHF. The DNA for the CDR3 is TGTGCCAGCAGCCCGGGAACAGGGGTGGGTTCACCCCTCCACTTT.

The chain combines TRBV10-3 with TRBJ2-1; 7 bases are a match to TRBD1. The CDR3 extends over 13 amino acids. Germline loops: CDR1 ENHRY, CDR2 SYGVKD. V was clipped by 6 bases and J by 5 bases; unmatched bases: 4. DNA of the CDR3: TGTGCCATCAGAATAGACAGGGACAATGAGCAGTTCTTC. This translates into CAIRIDRDNEQFF.

The V call is TRBV12-3 or TRBV12-4, the J call TRBJ2-3; TRBD2 agrees at 13 bases. CDR3 length: 16 residues. The ends lost 8 bases at V and 6 bases at J; junction bases unmatched: 11. Here the CDR3 reads CASVPTSGGAWDTQYF. DNA for the CDR3: TGTGCCAGCGTCCCTACTAGCGGGGGGGCCTGGGATACGCAGTATTTT.

This clonotype was observed at least ten times. The J gene is TRBJ2-3, the V gene TRBV7-2, with 10 positions matching TRBD1. The CDR3 consists of 17 residues. Losses at the gene ends were 5 bases for V and 3 bases for J; bases not matched to a gene: 11. From germline, CDR1 is SGHTA and CDR2 FQGNSA. The CDR3 spells CASSLPGQGIGTDTQYF. As DNA, the CDR3 is TGTGCCAGCAGCCTACCGGGACAGGGGATTGGAACAGATACGCAGTATTTT.

There are a few counts of this clonotype. The genes are TRBV7-6 and TRBJ2-7; D remains unclear. The CDR3 is 11 amino acids. Trimming took 5 bases from V and 2 from J, leaving 4 bases between them. CDR1 is SGHVS and CDR2 is FNYEAQ in the germline V gene. The CDR3 protein is CASSTPYEQYF. CDR3 coding DNA: TGTGCCAGCAGCACCCCCTACGAGCAGTACTTC.

The rearrangement joins TRBV7-8 to TRBJ2-1; D not certain. The CDR3 has 14 amino acids. Germline assignment: CDR1 SGHVS and CDR2 FQNEAQ. V was trimmed by 7 bases and J by 6 bases, leaving 16 bases between them. The CDR3 loop reads CASTLYRVVNEQFF. DNA of the CDR3: TGTGCCAGCACCCTTTATCGCGTTGTCAATGAGCAGTTCTTC.

The rearrangement uses TRBV27 and TRBJ2-1; D is unclear. This CDR3 contains 16 residues. The germline V gene encodes CDR1 MNHEY and CDR2 SMNVEV (reference sequence). Trimming took 2 bases from V and 6 from J, leaving 17 bases between them. The CDR3 DNA reads TGTGCCAGCAGTTTAACCCCCCTGGCAGGTGCCAATGAGCAGTTCTTC. Translated, it gives CASSLTPLAGANEQFF.

This clonotype was observed a few times. J is TRBJ2-3 and V is TRBV7-6; TRBD2 matches 8 bases. The CDR3 runs to 14 residues. V shed 4 bases and J 6 bases; nucleotides not matched to a gene: 6. Germline CDR1 and CDR2: SGHVS and FNYEAQ. The CDR3 nucleotides are TGTGCCAGCAGCTCGGGACTAGGGAGGGATACGCAGTATTTT. The encoded protein is CASSSGLGRDTQYF.

This chain joins TRBV7-9 and TRBJ2-3; 8 nucleotides align to TRBD1. Germline CDR1 SEHNR, CDR2 FQNEAQ (reference sequence). CDR3 length equals 16 residues. J was trimmed by 6 bases and V by 0 bases; bases with no gene match: 8. For the CDR3, the DNA is TGTGCCAGCAGCTTAGCGAGACAGGGGCGGCGGGATACGCAGTATTTT. The encoded protein is CASSLARQGRRDTQYF. The entire variable domain, with the rest obtained from reference TRBV7-9 and TRBJ2-3, is as follows: DTGVSQNPRHKITKRGQNVTFRCDPISEHNRLYWYRQTLGQGPEFLTYFQNEAQLEKSRLLSDRFSAERPKGSFSTLEIQRTEQGDSAMYLCASSLARQGRRDTQYFGPGTRLTVL.